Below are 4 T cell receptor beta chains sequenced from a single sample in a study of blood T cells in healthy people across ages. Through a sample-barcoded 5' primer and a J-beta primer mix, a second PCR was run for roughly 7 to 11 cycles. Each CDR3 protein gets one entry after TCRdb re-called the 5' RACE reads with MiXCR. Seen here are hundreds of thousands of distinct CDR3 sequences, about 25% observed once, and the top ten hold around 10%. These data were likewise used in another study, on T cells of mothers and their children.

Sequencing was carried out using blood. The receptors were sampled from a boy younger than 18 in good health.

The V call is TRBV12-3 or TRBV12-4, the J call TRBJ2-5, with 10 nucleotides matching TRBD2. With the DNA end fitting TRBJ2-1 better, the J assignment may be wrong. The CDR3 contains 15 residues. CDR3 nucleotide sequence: TGTGCCAGCAGTCGAAGCGGGGGGGACTTCAATGAGCAGTTCTTC. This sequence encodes CASSRSGGDFNEQFF.

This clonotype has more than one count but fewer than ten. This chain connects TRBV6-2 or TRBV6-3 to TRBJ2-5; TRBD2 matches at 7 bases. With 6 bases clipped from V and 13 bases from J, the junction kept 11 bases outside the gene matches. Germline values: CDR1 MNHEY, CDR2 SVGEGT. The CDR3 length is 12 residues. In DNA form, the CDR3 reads TGTGCCAGCAGCCCGGGACTACCGAGGGGGTACTTC. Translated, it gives CASSPGLPRGYF.

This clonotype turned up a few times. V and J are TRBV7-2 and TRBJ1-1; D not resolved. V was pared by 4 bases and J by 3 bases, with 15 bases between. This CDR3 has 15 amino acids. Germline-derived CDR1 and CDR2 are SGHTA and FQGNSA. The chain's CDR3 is CASSSALGWDTEAFF. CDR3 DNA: TGTGCCAGCAGCTCCGCTCTGGGCTGGGACACTGAAGCTTTCTTT. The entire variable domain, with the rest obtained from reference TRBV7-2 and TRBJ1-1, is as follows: GAGVSQSPSNKVTEKGKDVELRCDPISGHTALYWYRQSLGQGLEFLIYFQGNSAPDKSGLPSDRFSAERTGGSVSTLTIQRTQQEDSAVYLCASSSALGWDTEAFFGQGTRLTVV.

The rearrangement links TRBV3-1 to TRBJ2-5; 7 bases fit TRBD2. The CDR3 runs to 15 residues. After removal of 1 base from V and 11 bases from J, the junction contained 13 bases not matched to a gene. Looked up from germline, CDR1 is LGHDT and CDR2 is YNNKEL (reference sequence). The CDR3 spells CASSQVPGGTGEQYF. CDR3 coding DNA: TGTGCCAGCAGCCAAGTCCCCGGGGGGACCGGGGAGCAGTACTTC.